These 5 T cell receptor beta chains came from one sample sequenced in a study of blood T cell repertoires in COVID-19 (dated by TCRdb to 2020 to 2021). The library was prepared using the immunoSEQ multiplex PCR assay. TCRdb re-hosts the immuneACCESS table, in-frame sequences only. Its copies lack some clones; in the studies checked, an unresolved V gene accounts for under half of them, and the cause for the rest is not known. This sample comprises approximately 220,000 clones, about four fifths of them detected only once. The ten largest account for nearly 5% of the sample. The specimen sequenced was PBMCs or T cells enriched from blood (not recorded which). Receptor source: a woman in her fifties or sixties who had been exposed to COVID-19.

This clone showed up just once. The chain couples TRBV19 to TRBJ1-5; no clear D. Germline V gene data show CDR1 as LNHDA and CDR2 as SQIVND (reference sequence). The V end lost 4 bases, the J end lost 2 bases, and 9 bases lay between the germline ends. The CDR3 sequence is 14 residues long. The CDR3 reads CASSTSGGNQPQHF. Here the CDR3 DNA reads TGTGCCAGTAGTACCTCAGGTGGCAATCAGCCCCAGCATTTT.

This rearrangement joins TRBV20-1 to TRBJ2-1; 9 bases line up with TRBD2. Losses at the gene ends were 3 bases for V and 0 bases for J; bases not matched to a gene: 0. Germline loops: CDR1 DFQATT, CDR2 SNEGSKA (reference sequence). There are 14 residues in the CDR3. DNA of the CDR3: TGCAGTGCTAGTAGCGGGGGCTCCTACAATGAGCAGTTCTTC. Protein product: CSASSGGSYNEQFF.

The CDR3 DNA reads as TGTGCCAGAAGCTTTAGGGACAGCCCTAATGTGACCTTC. Protein product: CARSFRDSPNVTF. The rearrangement links TRBV7-5 to TRBJ1-2; the tabulated D call, TRBD1, remains unverified against the DNA. TRBV7-5 is deemed a pseudogene. The CDR3 sequence is 13 residues long.

The chain has TRBV28 and TRBJ2-2; 16 positions agree with TRBD2. V dropped 6 bases and J dropped 2; count of bases not matched to a gene: 9. CDR3 length: 19 residues. Looked up from germline, CDR1 is MDHEN and CDR2 is SYDVKM. In DNA, the CDR3 is TGTGCCAGCAGCTACCCGGGACTAGCGGGGGGGATCAACACCGGGGAGCTGTTTTTT. This translates into CASSYPGLAGGINTGELFF. The complete variable domain, with remaining parts taken from reference TRBV28 and TRBJ2-2, reads DVKVTQSSRYLVKRTGEKVFLECVQDMDHENMFWYRQDPGLGLRLIYFSYDVKMKEKGDIPEGYSVSREKKERFSLILESASTNQTSMYLCASSYPGLAGGINTGELFFGEGSRLTVL.

The V and J genes are TRBV12-3 or TRBV12-4 and TRBJ2-1; D gene ambiguous. Trimming left V 4 bases short and J 5 bases short, with 9 bases between. The CDR3 is made up of 13 amino acids. CDR3 nucleotide sequence: TGTGCCAGCAGTTCCGGGTTCAACAATGAGCAGTTCTTC. It is translated as CASSSGFNNEQFF.